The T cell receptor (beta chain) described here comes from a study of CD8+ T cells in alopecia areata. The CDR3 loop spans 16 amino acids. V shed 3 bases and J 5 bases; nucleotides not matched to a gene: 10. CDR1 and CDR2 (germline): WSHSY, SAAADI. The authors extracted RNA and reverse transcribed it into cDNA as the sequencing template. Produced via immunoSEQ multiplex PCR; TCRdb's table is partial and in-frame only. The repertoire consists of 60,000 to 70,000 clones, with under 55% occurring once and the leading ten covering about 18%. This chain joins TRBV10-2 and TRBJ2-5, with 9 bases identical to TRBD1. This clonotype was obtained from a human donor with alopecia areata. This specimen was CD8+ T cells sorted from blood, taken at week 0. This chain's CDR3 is CASSDRGQGSFETQYF. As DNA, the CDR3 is TGCGCCAGCAGTGATCGAGGACAGGGGAGTTTCGAGACCCAGTACTTC.